Below, 5 T cell receptor beta chains from the same sample are listed, as sequenced in a study of blood T cells in healthy people across ages. Combining a sample-barcoded 5' primer with a J-beta primer mix, a second PCR ran for roughly 6 to 12 cycles. A single record per CDR3 protein comes from TCRdb applying MiXCR to the 5' RACE reads. The repertoire holds about 800,000 distinct CDR3 sequences, with 35% to 60% as singletons. The sequenced sample consisted of blood. The receptor set was obtained from a man older than 75 in good health.

This clonotype was observed a handful of times. The chain recombines TRBV9 with TRBJ2-5; TRBD2 is a possible D gene (5 bases). The CDR3 has 15 amino acids. The ends were cut back, 4 bases at V and 4 bases at J, with 17 bases in the middle. Germline V gene lookup returns CDR1 SGDLS and CDR2 YYNGEE. The CDR3 DNA sequence: TGTGCCAGCAGCCGACAAACTAGATCTGGAGAGACCCAGTACTTC. Its protein is CASSRQTRSGETQYF.

V usage is TRBV3-1 and J usage is TRBJ1-4; D might be TRBD1 (6 bases). Germline CDR1 LGHDT, CDR2 YNNKEL (reference sequence). This CDR3 is built from 16 residues. The ends were cut back, 4 bases at V and 5 bases at J, with 17 bases in the middle. CDR3 residues: CASSPNRATANEKLFF. For the CDR3, the DNA is TGTGCCAGCAGCCCAAACAGGGCCACGGCCAATGAAAAACTGTTTTTT.

Comment on this clonotype: A read error may account for a junction end that differs from germline. The chain uses TRBV12-3 or TRBV12-4 and TRBJ1-5, with TRBD1 as a possible D gene (5 bases). This CDR3 region has 15 residues. In DNA form, the CDR3 reads TGTGCCAGCTCTCTGGGGGGGGATAGCAATCAGCTCCAGCATTTT. It translates to CASSLGGDSNQLQHF.

The chain combines TRBV29-1 with TRBJ2-3; 10 bases map to TRBD1. The closer fit of TRBJ1-5 to the DNA end suggests the J call may be wrong. The germline gives CDR1 SQVTM, CDR2 ANQGSEA. CDR3 length: 14 residues. The CDR3 protein is CSARRDRGTDTQHF. CDR3 bases: TGCAGCGCCCGAAGGGACAGGGGCACAGATACGCAGCATTTT.

This clonotype appeared a few times. The V and J genes are TRBV7-2 and TRBJ2-7; 13 bases line up with TRBD2. Germline V CDR1 and CDR2: SGHTA, FQGNSA. Trimming took 5 bases from V and 5 from J; bases not matched to a gene: 6. CDR3 length: 15 residues. The CDR3 DNA reads TGTGCCAGCAGCCTATGGACTAGCGGGAGTGACGAGCAGTACTTC. It is translated as CASSLWTSGSDEQYF.